Each of the 10 T cell receptor beta chains below was sequenced from the same sample in a study of T cell repertoires in cytomegalovirus infection. One entry per CDR3 protein, called by TCRdb with MiXCR from the reads. The table lists approximately 910,000 distinct CDR3 sequences, approximately 32% of them singletons, with 13% in the top ten. What these receptors recognize is not known. Here the sequenced sample was cultured CD8+ T cells from PBMCs, taken from culture after CMV antigen stimulation. The receptors here all came from a human donor in good health (CMV status not recorded). Some clones in this sample may be carry-over from other donors' samples.

V usage is TRBV29-1 and J usage is TRBJ1-2; D call uncertain. Deletions cut 7 bases from V and 4 bases from J, with 10 bases between. This CDR3 has 11 residues. Germline V gene lookup returns CDR1 SQVTM and CDR2 ANQGSEA. CDR3 protein: CSGRTGYGYTF. CDR3 coding DNA: TGCAGCGGCCGGACGGGCTATGGCTACACCTTC. Full variable domain (rest looked up from reference TRBV29-1 and TRBJ1-2): SAVISQKPSRDICQRGTSLTIQCQVDSQVTMMFWYRQQPGQSLTLIATANQGSEATYESGFVIDKFPISRPNLTFSTLTVSNMSPEDSSIYLCSGRTGYGYTFGSGTRLTVV.

This clonotype showed up just a few times. The rearrangement links TRBV27 to TRBJ2-3, with a possible D match to TRBD2 (5 bases). V lost 2 bases and J lost 2, with 14 bases in between. The CDR3 has 16 residues. Germline CDR1 MNHEY, CDR2 SMNVEV (reference sequence). The CDR3 reads CASSLVAGRSTDTQYF. The CDR3 DNA follows: TGTGCCAGCAGTTTAGTGGCGGGCCGCTCCACAGATACGCAGTATTTT.

The chain employs TRBV19 and TRBJ2-7; D possibly uses TRBD1 or TRBD2 (5 bases each). Germline loops: CDR1 LNHDA, CDR2 SQIVND (reference sequence). V was trimmed by 6 bases and J by 7 bases, leaving 19 bases between them. The CDR3 is 14 residues long. The CDR3 sequence: CASSPGPRGGEQYF. The CDR3 DNA sequence: TGTGCCAGTAGCCCCGGCCCCCGGGGCGGAGAGCAGTACTTC.

CDR3 in DNA: TGTGCCAGCAGCTTAGGAAGGACAGGGGGCCACGAGGGCTACACCTTC. Residues: CASSLGRTGGHEGYTF. The chain has TRBV7-9 and TRBJ1-2, with TRBD1 matching 11 bases. V lost 1 base to trimming and J lost 8 bases; unmatched junction nucleotides: 9. There are 16 residues in the CDR3. Germline lookup yields CDR1 SEHNR and CDR2 FQNEAQ (reference sequence).

This chain joins TRBV14 and TRBJ1-3, with D hard to call. Germline assignment: CDR1 SGHDN and CDR2 FVKESK. The CDR3 loop spans 12 amino acids. V shed 2 bases and J shed 8 bases, with 7 bases lying between them. CDR3 loop: CASSQYGYTIYF. Written as DNA, the CDR3 is TGTGCCAGCAGCCAATATGGCTACACCATATATTTT. The full variable domain, rest sourced from reference TRBV14 and TRBJ1-3, is EAGVTQFPSHSVIEKGQTVTLRCDPISGHDNLYWYRRVMGKEIKFLLHFVKESKQDESGMPNNRFLAERTGGTYSTLKVQPAELEDSGVYFCASSQYGYTIYFGEGSWLTVV.

J is TRBJ2-7 and V is TRBV20-1, with D maybe TRBD2 (6 bases). The length of the CDR3 is 14 residues. Per the germline V gene, CDR1 is DFQATT and CDR2 is SNEGSKA (reference sequence). The V end was cut by 1 base, the J end by 0 bases, with 10 bases between. Here the CDR3 reads CSARATRGSYEQYF. As DNA, the CDR3 is TGCAGTGCTAGAGCGACTAGGGGCTCCTACGAGCAGTACTTC.

The chain carries TRBV4-1 and TRBJ1-1, with D maybe TRBD1 (5 bases). This CDR3 spans 15 amino acids. With 0 bases removed from V and 4 bases from J, the gap between germline ends came to 12 bases. Germline V gene data show CDR1 as MGHRA and CDR2 as YSYEKL. The CDR3 sequence: CASSQESGTVTEAFF. The CDR3 region has the DNA TGCGCCAGCAGCCAAGAATCAGGGACTGTCACTGAAGCTTTCTTT.

The rearrangement uses TRBV27 and TRBJ2-7; the match to TRBD1 covers 7 bases. This CDR3 contains 13 residues. The V segment lost 7 bases and the J segment 4 bases; nucleotides outside the gene matches: 7. The germline V gene encodes CDR1 MNHEY and CDR2 SMNVEV (reference sequence). The CDR3 DNA reads as TGTGCCAGCAAAAAGGGGGCTGGGTACGAGCAGTACTTC. Encoded protein: CASKKGAGYEQYF.

This rearrangement joins TRBV15 to TRBJ1-2; D is unresolved. CDR1 is LNHNV and CDR2 is YYDKDF in the germline V gene (reference sequence). The CDR3 consists of 19 residues. V shed 5 bases and J shed 0 bases, with 25 bases lying between them. The CDR3 spells CATSGRLSRGGRPNYGYTF. The CDR3 DNA reads TGTGCCACCAGCGGACGACTCTCCAGAGGAGGGAGGCCTAACTATGGCTACACCTTC.

This clonotype was observed a handful of times. This chain links TRBV12-3 or TRBV12-4 with TRBJ2-5, with D possibly being TRBD2 (5 bases). The length of the CDR3 is 14 residues. Between the trimmed V and J ends, which lost 7 bases and 2 bases, there was a span of 14 bases. CDR3 in amino acids: CASMVRAVQETQYF. The CDR3, as DNA: TGTGCCAGCATGGTACGAGCGGTGCAAGAGACCCAGTACTTC.